A single sample is the source of the 30 T cell receptor beta chains below, sequenced in a study of T cells in Graves' hyperthyroidism and ophthalmopathy. Amplification targeted TCR beta CDR3 regions from RNA transcripts. HTBI primers drove first-round RT-PCR of the TCR CDR3. TCRdb analysed the multiplex PCR reads with MiXCR anew, one entry per CDR3 protein. The sample includes approximately 560,000 distinct CDR3 sequences, 15% to 18% of them seen just once. The sequenced sample consisted of blood. Receptors were obtained from a woman aged 30 to 39 with Graves' hyperthyroidism.

This clonotype was counted ten times or more. The chain has TRBV20-1 and TRBJ2-3, with 10 bases aligning to TRBD2. The CDR3 consists of 15 residues. Germline CDR1 is DFQATT and CDR2 is SNEGSKA (reference sequence). J gave up 6 bases and V 3 bases, and 9 bases lay outside the gene matches. The CDR3 DNA reads TGCAGTGCTAGTTCCCTAGCGGGAGTCGTGGATACGCAGTATTTT. Translated: CSASSLAGVVDTQYF.

This clonotype was seen ten or more times. The chain uses TRBV10-3 and TRBJ2-7; 10 bases are a match to TRBD2. The CDR3 has 13 residues. Germline CDR1 reads ENHRY; CDR2 reads SYGVKD. V was clipped by 4 bases and J by 4 bases; unmatched bases: 1. This chain's CDR3 is CAISGLAGYEQYF. Written as DNA, the CDR3 is TGTGCCATCAGTGGACTAGCGGGTTACGAGCAGTACTTC.

This chain links TRBV7-6 with TRBJ2-7; a weak D match, TRBD2 (5 bases). The better agreement between TRBJ2-1 and the DNA end casts doubt on the J call. Germline loops: CDR1 SGHVS, CDR2 FNYEAQ. The CDR3 contains 13 residues. The CDR3 coding sequence is TGTGCCAGCAGCTTGGCGGGCCCCTACGAGCAGTTCTTC. It translates to CASSLAGPYEQFF.

This clonotype has more than one count but fewer than ten. The chain joins TRBV2 to TRBJ2-1, with 9 bases matching TRBD2. CDR1 is SNHLY and CDR2 is FYNNEI in the germline V gene. The CDR3 runs to 18 residues. Unmatched junction bases numbered 13, after V lost 6 bases and J lost 1 base. CDR3 in DNA: TGTGCCAGCAGGGGCCGCTGGGATAGCGGGAGTTCCTACAATGAGCAGTTCTTC. Translating it yields CASRGRWDSGSSYNEQFF.

This clonotype was counted many times. The chain employs TRBV12-3 or TRBV12-4 and TRBJ2-1; 12 nucleotides align to TRBD2. This CDR3 has 16 amino acids. With 2 bases clipped from V and 7 bases from J, the junction kept 6 bases outside the gene matches. Here the CDR3 DNA reads TGTGCCAGCAGTTTATCACTAGCGGGAGGAGAAAATGAGCAGTTCTTC. Protein sequence: CASSLSLAGGENEQFF.

The gene calls are TRBV7-2 and TRBJ2-2, with 9 bases matching TRBD1. V trimming: 6 bases; J trimming: 7 bases; junction bases outside the gene matches: 12. This CDR3 is 16 amino acids long. The germline CDR1 and CDR2 sequences are SGHTA and FQGNSA. In nucleotides, the CDR3 is TGTGCCAGCAGGCCTGCAACAGGGGGCGCAAACGGGGAGCTGTTTTTT. Translating gives CASRPATGGANGELFF. The full variable domain, rest sourced from reference TRBV7-2 and TRBJ2-2, is GAGVSQSPSNKVTEKGKDVELRCDPISGHTALYWYRQSLGQGLEFLIYFQGNSAPDKSGLPSDRFSAERTGGSVSTLTIQRTQQEDSAVYLCASRPATGGANGELFFGEGSRLTVL.

This clonotype was detected many times. This sequence joins TRBV7-7 and TRBJ1-4; D uncertain. The CDR3 contains 13 residues. The germline V gene has CDR1 SSHAT and CDR2 FNYEAQ (reference sequence). Trimming removed 1 base at V and 5 bases at J, with 5 bases between. CDR3 coding DNA: TGTGCCAGCAGCTTAGGAGAAAATGAAAAACTGTTTTTT. Amino acids: CASSLGENEKLFF. The complete variable domain, with remaining parts taken from reference TRBV7-7 and TRBJ1-4, reads GAGVSQSPRYKVTKRGQDVTLRCDPISSHATLYWYQQALGQGPEFLTYFNYEAQPDKSGLPSDRFSAERPEGSISTLTIQRTEQRDSAMYRCASSLGENEKLFFGSGTQLSVL.

This clonotype was recorded at least ten times. The chain employs TRBV30 and TRBJ2-1; TRBD2 aligns across 9 bases. The junction had 13 bases not matched to a gene; V was cut back by 4 bases and J by 12 bases. Germline V gene data show CDR1 as GTSNPN and CDR2 as SVGIG (reference sequence). The CDR3 totals 14 residues. CDR3 loop: CAWTFSGSAVGQFF. The CDR3 DNA reads TGTGCCTGGACCTTTAGCGGGAGCGCTGTTGGGCAGTTCTTC. Full variable domain (remainder filled in from reference TRBV30 and TRBJ2-1): SQTIHQWPATLVQPVGSPLSLECTVEGTSNPNLYWYRQAAGRGLQLLFYSVGIGQISSEVPQNLSASRPQDRQFILSSKKLLLSDSGFYLCAWTFSGSAVGQFFGPGTRLTVL.

A few counts support this clonotype. The V call is TRBV12-3 or TRBV12-4, the J call TRBJ2-1; TRBD1 might be the D (5 bases). CDR3 length equals 13 residues. Trimming stripped 6 bases from V and 13 bases from J, with 19 bases between. The CDR3 nucleotides are TGTGCCAGCAGCCAACAGACAGCATTACCCCAGTTCTTC. Translation: CASSQQTALPQFF.

The V gene is TRBV27, the J gene TRBJ2-1, with 11 bases that match TRBD1. The V segment lost 8 bases and the J segment 6 bases; nucleotides outside the gene matches: 6. The germline V gene has CDR1 MNHEY and CDR2 SMNVEV (reference sequence). The CDR3 has 14 residues. CDR3 amino acids: CASGGQGAPNEQFF. The CDR3 region has the DNA TGTGCCAGCGGCGGACAGGGGGCGCCCAATGAGCAGTTCTTC.

This clonotype was detected only a few times. V and J are TRBV5-1 and TRBJ2-7; D is tentatively TRBD1 or TRBD2 (5 bases each). CDR3 size: 15 residues. The germline gives CDR1 SGHRS, CDR2 YFSETQ. Trimming took 2 bases from V and 3 from J, leaving 15 bases between them. The CDR3 spells CASSFGGGIYYEQYF. The CDR3 bases are TGCGCCAGCAGCTTTGGGGGTGGAATTTACTACGAGCAGTACTTC.

This chain links TRBV5-1 with TRBJ1-3; D is unclear. This CDR3 spans 15 amino acids. Germline CDR1 is SGHRS and CDR2 is YFSETQ. Deletions cut 0 bases from V and 0 bases from J, with 7 bases between. The CDR3 DNA follows: TGCGCCAGCAGCTTGGGTTGGGGCTCTGGAAACACCATATATTTT. It codes for CASSLGWGSGNTIYF. Full variable domain (outside the CDR3, taken from reference TRBV5-1 and TRBJ1-3): KAGVTQTPRYLIKTRGQQVTLSCSPISGHRSVSWYQQTPGQGLQFLFEYFSETQRNKGNFPGRFSGRQFSNSRSEMNVSTLELGDSALYLCASSLGWGSGNTIYFGEGSWLTVV.

This chain uses TRBV12-3 or TRBV12-4 with TRBJ2-2, with 11 bases fitting TRBD2. This CDR3 is 18 amino acids long. Trimming at V came to 6 bases and at J to 8 bases, leaving 17 bases not matched to a gene. The CDR3 loop is CASSPRYSGRASGGELFF. In DNA, the CDR3 is TGTGCCAGCAGCCCCCGGTATAGCGGGAGGGCCTCAGGGGGGGAGCTGTTTTTT.

The chain employs TRBV30 and TRBJ1-1, with a tentative D call TRBD1 (6 bases). Germline values: CDR1 GTSNPN, CDR2 SVGIG (reference sequence). The CDR3 length is 12 residues. Trimming left V 8 bases short and J 11 bases short, with 21 bases between. The chain's CDR3 is CAASQGLSGAFF. CDR3 coding DNA: TGTGCCGCCTCACAGGGTTTGAGTGGGGCTTTCTTT.

The J gene is TRBJ1-1, the V gene TRBV12-3 or TRBV12-4; D is unclear. This CDR3 spans 15 amino acids. V lost 2 bases, J lost 0 bases, and 10 bases lay in between. The CDR3 coding sequence is TGTGCCAGCAGTTTATCGGCGGGTATGAACACTGAAGCTTTCTTT. Its protein product is CASSLSAGMNTEAFF.

This clonotype was found many times. The gene calls are TRBV7-2 and TRBJ2-3; 10 positions match TRBD1. Germline CDR1 reads SGHTA; CDR2 reads FQGNSA. CDR3 size: 15 residues. V lost 5 bases and J lost 2; bases outside the gene matches: 4. The CDR3 nucleotides are TGTGCCAGCAGCCGACAGGGGGCTTACACAGATACGCAGTATTTT. Translation gives CASSRQGAYTDTQYF. The full variable domain, with the rest looked up from reference TRBV7-2 and TRBJ2-3, is GAGVSQSPSNKVTEKGKDVELRCDPISGHTALYWYRQSLGQGLEFLIYFQGNSAPDKSGLPSDRFSAERTGGSVSTLTIQRTQQEDSAVYLCASSRQGAYTDTQYFGPGTRLTVL.

In this sample, this clonotype turned up many times. The genes are TRBV10-3 and TRBJ2-3; 7 positions match TRBD2. The CDR3 totals 14 residues. Losses at the gene ends were 2 bases for V and 1 base for J; bases not matched to a gene: 0. Per the germline V gene, CDR1 is ENHRY and CDR2 is SYGVKD. CDR3 nucleotide sequence: TGTGCCATCAGTGAGACTAGCGGCACAGATACGCAGTATTTT. The encoded protein is CAISETSGTDTQYF.

Written as DNA, the CDR3 is TGTGCCACCAGTGATGGGAGCCGGGACAGGTTTGTCGATACGCAGTATTTT. Translating it yields CATSDGSRDRFVDTQYF. The chain carries TRBV24-1 and TRBJ2-3, with 8 bases matching TRBD1. The length of the CDR3 is 17 residues. V lost 3 bases to trimming and J lost 6 bases; unmatched junction nucleotides: 13. Germline assignment: CDR1 KGHDR and CDR2 SFDVKD.

This clonotype was picked up many times. This chain joins TRBV28 and TRBJ2-7, with D possibly matching TRBD1 (5 bases). V was cut by 3 bases and J by 4 bases, with 16 bases left in between. The CDR3 covers 15 residues. Germline CDR1 is MDHEN and CDR2 is SYDVKM. The CDR3 reads CASSLIGASRYEQYF. The CDR3, as DNA: TGTGCCAGCAGTTTGATTGGGGCCAGTCGATACGAGCAGTACTTC.

This clonotype has at least ten counts. V is TRBV7-8 and J is TRBJ2-7; TRBD2 matches at 12 bases. The CDR3 has 16 residues. With 5 bases clipped from V and 2 bases from J, the junction kept 7 bases outside the gene matches. Germline-derived CDR1 and CDR2 are SGHVS and FQNEAQ. The CDR3 DNA follows: TGTGCCAGCAGCCCAACTCGACTAGCGGGAGCCTACGAGCAGTACTTC. This gives the protein CASSPTRLAGAYEQYF.

J is TRBJ2-2 and V is TRBV9; D gene uncertain. Trimming left V 2 bases short and J 0 bases short, with 8 bases between. The CDR3 runs to 15 residues. CDR1 and CDR2 (germline): SGDLS, YYNGEE. CDR3 residues: CASSVRAANTGELFF. The CDR3 DNA follows: TGTGCCAGCAGCGTGCGAGCAGCGAACACCGGGGAGCTGTTTTTT.

In the case of this clonotype: A much larger clone differs from this one at a single base, so this may be a read error. The chain joins TRBV28 to TRBJ1-2, with D possibly matching TRBD1 (6 bases). The CDR3 is made up of 14 amino acids. CDR1 is MDHEN, CDR2 SYDVKM, per germline. CDR3 DNA: TGTGCCGGCAGTCCCGGGGGAGGGGGTGATGGCTACACCTTC. This encodes CAGSPGGGGDGYTF.

This rearrangement joins TRBV5-1 to TRBJ2-7, with 9 bases identical to TRBD2. The ends lost 4 bases at V and 3 bases at J; junction bases unmatched: 8. This CDR3 region has 15 residues. The germline gives CDR1 SGHRS, CDR2 YFSETQ. The CDR3, as DNA: TGCGCCAGCAGCACCAATAGCGGGAGTTACTACGAGCAGTACTTC. It yields the protein CASSTNSGSYYEQYF.

This clonotype was observed many times. The V gene is TRBV6-6, the J gene TRBJ2-3; no definite D call. Trimming cost V 1 base and J 2 bases, with 4 bases left between them. CDR3 length equals 13 residues. Germline CDR1 is MNHNY and CDR2 is SVGAGI (reference sequence). Here the CDR3 DNA reads TGTGCCAGCAGTTACTATCCCACAGATACGCAGTATTTT. Translating it yields CASSYYPTDTQYF.

This clonotype has a handful of counts. V and J are TRBV7-2 and TRBJ2-5; D gene unclear. The CDR3 length is 13 residues. Trimming took off 5 bases at V and 3 bases at J, with 10 bases between the two ends. CDR1 and CDR2 from the germline V gene are SGHTA and FQGNSA. The CDR3 reads CASSLLTEETQYF. The CDR3 DNA is TGTGCCAGCAGCCTACTTACCGAAGAGACCCAGTACTTC.

The chain carries TRBV7-2 and TRBJ2-7; 9 nucleotides agree with TRBD1. With V trimmed by 5 bases and J by 5 bases, 7 bases remained unmatched. Germline V gene sequence: CDR1 SGHTA, CDR2 FQGNSA. The CDR3 is 14 amino acids. For the CDR3, the DNA is TGTGCCAGCAGCCCGAACAGGGGGCCCGACGAGCAGTACTTC. Protein product: CASSPNRGPDEQYF.

The genes are TRBV30 and TRBJ2-1, with a possible D match to TRBD2 (6 bases). The CDR3 sequence is 15 residues long. CDR1 and CDR2 (germline): GTSNPN, SVGIG (reference sequence). The V gene lost 3 bases and the J gene lost 6 bases, with 18 bases spanning the gap. The CDR3 here is CAWSPRELAGNEQFF. In nucleotides, the CDR3 is TGTGCCTGGAGCCCCAGGGAACTAGCAGGCAATGAGCAGTTCTTC.

This clonotype was seen repeatedly, ten times or more. The rearrangement uses TRBV7-9 and TRBJ2-1; perhaps TRBD2 as D (5 bases). With 3 bases removed from V and 4 bases from J, the gap between germline ends came to 13 bases. Germline V gives CDR1 SEHNR, CDR2 FQNEAQ (reference sequence). The CDR3 runs to 15 residues. CDR3 sequence reads: CASSFLVLDYNEQFF. The CDR3 DNA follows: TGTGCCAGCAGCTTCCTAGTACTAGATTACAATGAGCAGTTCTTC.

With respect to this clonotype: This may be a read error, as it is one base from a much larger clone. The chain has TRBV15 and TRBJ2-7, with a tentative D call TRBD2 (5 bases). The better agreement between TRBJ2-1 and the DNA end casts doubt on the J call. The germline V gene has CDR1 LNHNV and CDR2 YYDKDF (reference sequence). The CDR3 contains 14 residues. CDR3 nucleotides: TGTGCCACCAGCCGTCGAGAGGAGGTCGACGAGCAGTTCTTC. It codes for CATSRREEVDEQFF.

This clonotype has just a few counts. The rearrangement links TRBV7-9 to TRBJ2-1; the D is unclear. The germline gives CDR1 SEHNR, CDR2 FQNEAQ (reference sequence). The CDR3 contains 15 residues. Trimming shortened V by 4 bases and J by 4 bases, and 14 bases separated the two germline ends. The CDR3 coding sequence is TGTGCCAGCAGCTCGTTAGGGTCCAAATACAATGAGCAGTTCTTC. Amino acids: CASSSLGSKYNEQFF.